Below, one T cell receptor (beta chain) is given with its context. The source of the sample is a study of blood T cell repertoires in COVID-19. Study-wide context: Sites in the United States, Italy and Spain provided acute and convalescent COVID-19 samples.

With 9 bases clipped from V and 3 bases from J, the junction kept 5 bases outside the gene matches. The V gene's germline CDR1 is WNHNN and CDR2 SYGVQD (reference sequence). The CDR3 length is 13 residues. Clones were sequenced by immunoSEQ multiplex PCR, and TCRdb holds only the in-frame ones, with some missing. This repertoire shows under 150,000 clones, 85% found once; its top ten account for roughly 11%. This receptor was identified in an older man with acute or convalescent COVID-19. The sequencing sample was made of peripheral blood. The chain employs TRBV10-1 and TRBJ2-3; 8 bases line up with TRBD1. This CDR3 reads CARRTGFTDTQYF. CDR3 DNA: TGCGCCAGGAGGACAGGGTTTACAGATACGCAGTATTTT.